The clone carrying this T cell receptor beta chain was seen a handful of times. Its antigen is not identified. V lost 5 bases and J 2 bases, leaving 10 bases between the germline ends. Germline values: CDR1 SSHAT, CDR2 FNYEAQ (reference sequence). The CDR3 sequence is 13 residues long. PCR was performed a second time for about 7 to 12 cycles using a sample-barcoded 5' primer and a J-beta primer mix. A template-switch adaptor containing 12 random nucleotides labeled each cDNA molecule. The yield of each sample was at least 2.5 million CDR3-containing paired-end reads. Via MiXCR, TCRdb re-called the 5' RACE reads, giving one row per CDR3 protein. The sample carries 1,100,000 or so distinct CDR3 sequences, under 45% recorded once. The sample belongs to a study of blood T cells in healthy people across ages. Study-wide results and caveats: TCR beta diversity per million T cells fell roughly linearly with age. Those diversity estimates obtained from one million T cells were thought to be underestimates.

The sequence came from a woman in her sixties or seventies in good health. Material for sequencing was blood. The chain links TRBV7-7 to TRBJ2-7, with D hard to call. The CDR3 protein is CASSQSPTYEQYF. The CDR3 DNA follows: TGTGCCAGCAGCCAGTCTCCCACCTACGAGCAGTACTTC.